This TCR beta chain was sequenced for a study of shared T cell receptors in the human thymus. Germline CDR1 and CDR2: LGHNA and YSLEER. The CDR3 runs 17 residues. The V gene end was trimmed by 2 bases and the J gene end by 6 bases; junction bases not matched to a gene: 7. Assay: immunoSEQ multiplex PCR; the TCRdb copy retains only in-frame clones and omits some. The sample yields 650,000 to 950,000 clones, 80% to 90% seen once. These data are also associated with another study on human thymus T cells. As that report states: Resected material from corrective heart surgery provided the thymus tissue analysed. Thymic and blood repertoires appeared to show biased V and J gene usage. Thymic TCR repertoires of unrelated people reportedly overlapped highly.

The sequenced sample consisted of thymocytes. The sequence derives from a girl in the first two years of life with a congenital heart defect. This chain links TRBV4-3 with TRBJ2-2, with 12 bases matching TRBD2. CDR3 DNA sequence: TGCGCCAGCAGCCAACCCCTAGCGGGGGGGTCTCCCGGGGAGCTGTTTTTT. Residues: CASSQPLAGGSPGELFF.